The source of this TCR beta chain is a study of patients and donors after allogeneic stem cell transplantation (dated by TCRdb to 2020 to 2022). This clonotype was counted a few times. Its antigen is not yet known. Base qualities were left out, and no much larger clone turns up one base away. CDR1 and CDR2, looked up from the germline V gene, are SGHVS and FQNEAQ. Here V drops 1 base and J drops 3 bases, and the junction holds 6 bases not matched to any gene. The CDR3, cysteine through phenylalanine, is 16 amino acids long. The sequence is cut down to CDR3 DNA, 48 bases in frame from base 1. The library was made by RT-PCR. The instrument given in TCRdb is NextSeq 550. The public reads were reprocessed in TCRdb via fastp at Q25 and MiXCR, keeping in-frame beta chains. Each entry merges the rows of one CDR3 protein and shows their most common DNA and genes. A total of 150,000 to 200,000 distinct CDR3 sequences appear in this sample, nearly 25% of them only once. The ten top clones hold 20% to 30% of the sample.

The source material was blood, either unsorted or a sorted T cell fraction (not recorded which). This chain is built from TRBV7-8 and TRBJ2-3; the junction holds 8 bases that match TRBD2. The source is a human donor who was either an allogeneic HSCT recipient or a stem cell or donor lymphocyte infusion donor (not recorded which). It is not recorded whose cells these are; they may come from a transplant donor. This receptor has the CDR3 CASSLGTGGSTDTQYF. The DNA sequence follows: TGTGCCAGCAGCTTAGGAACGGGAGGGTCTACAGATACGCAGTATTTT.